The source of this T cell receptor (beta chain) is a study of siplizumab effects on memory and regulatory T cells. Assaying covered about 99,000 TCR templates per sample. Profiling relied on immunoSEQ multiplex PCR, and the TCRdb table lists in-frame clones only, not all of them. This sample has approximately 100,000 clones; 80% to 95% occur once, and the top ten carry around 13%. The CDR3 covers 18 residues. V dropped 2 bases and J dropped 0 bases, with 17 bases sitting between them. The germline CDR1 and CDR2 sequences are MDHEN and SYDVKM. This chain links TRBV28 with TRBJ1-3; no clear D. The receptor comes from a human donor in good health. Sequencing input: non-Treg CD4+ T cells sorted from blood. The CDR3 is CASSLNPGGRGSGNTIYF. DNA for the CDR3: TGTGCCAGCAGTTTAAACCCCGGCGGAAGAGGCTCTGGAAACACCATATATTTT.